These 20 T cell receptor beta chains were all obtained from the same sample, sequenced in a study of Graves' ophthalmopathy and Graves' hyperthyroidism (dated by TCRdb to between 2017 and 2018). The sample was run on an Illumina HiSeq 2000. For repertoire sequencing, the TCR beta CDR3 regions were amplified from RNA transcripts. HTBI primers and the Qiagen OneStep RT-PCR kit were used in a first-round RT-PCR, which was followed by a second-round multiplex PCR, size selection and purification. TCRdb reprocessing: public reads trimmed at Q25 with fastp, clones called with MiXCR, in-frame beta chains kept. Identical CDR3 proteins give one entry, which carries the most common genes and DNA. Here the sample has about half a million distinct CDR3 sequences; around an eighth occur a single time. The ten largest clones represent about 9.4% of the sample. Sequenced input: blood. These receptor sequences come from a woman aged 30 to 39 with Graves' ophthalmopathy. Donor details come from another sample of the same person, matched by shared clones.

This clonotype was seen repeatedly, ten times or more. The V gene is TRBV6-5, the J gene TRBJ1-2; 9 nucleotides align to TRBD1. Trimming cost V 4 bases and J 4 bases; bases outside gene matches: 7. The CDR3 is made up of 15 amino acids. Looked up from germline, CDR1 is MNHEY and CDR2 is SVGAGI. CDR3 sequence: CASSWTGAHTYGYTF. CDR3 coding DNA: TGTGCCAGCAGTTGGACAGGGGCGCATACCTATGGCTACACCTTC.

This clonotype was detected a few times. The V gene is TRBV11-2, the J gene TRBJ2-5; 7 bases fit TRBD2. The germline gives CDR1 SGHAT, CDR2 FQNNGV. The J segment lost 5 bases and the V segment lost 2 bases, leaving 8 bases of the junction unmatched. This CDR3 contains 15 residues. The CDR3, as DNA: TGTGCCAGCAGCTTACCCCCAGCGGGGCGGGAGACCCAGTACTTC. It specifies CASSLPPAGRETQYF.

This clonotype was detected many times. J is TRBJ1-2 and V is TRBV28, with 8 bases matching TRBD1. This CDR3 has 13 amino acids. Looked up from germline, CDR1 is MDHEN and CDR2 is SYDVKM. The V gene end was trimmed by 6 bases and the J gene end by 4 bases; junction bases not matched to a gene: 4. CDR3 sequence: CASRSGGFYGYTF. The CDR3 DNA reads as TGTGCCAGCAGGTCAGGGGGCTTCTATGGCTACACCTTC.

In this sample, this clonotype turned up many times. The CDR3 DNA reads as TGTGCCAGCAGCACGGGACTAGCGGGAGGACAAGAGACCCAGTACTTC. Translating gives CASSTGLAGGQETQYF. The gene calls are TRBV7-2 and TRBJ2-5; TRBD2 matches at 15 bases. This CDR3 region has 16 residues. Germline loops: CDR1 SGHTA, CDR2 FQGNSA. The junction had 3 bases not matched to a gene; V was cut back by 5 bases and J by 2 bases.

This clonotype occurred a few times. The chain links TRBV5-1 to TRBJ1-1; maybe TRBD1 (5 bases). V lost 3 bases to trimming and J lost 5 bases, with 8 bases between them. Germline V gives CDR1 SGHRS, CDR2 YFSETQ. The CDR3 runs to 12 residues. The CDR3 DNA is TGCGCCAGCAGCTCAGGGACGACTGAAGCTTTCTTT. The encoded protein is CASSSGTTEAFF.

This clonotype was counted at least ten times. This chain uses TRBV7-9 with TRBJ2-7; 7 bases are shared with TRBD1. Looked up from germline, CDR1 is SEHNR and CDR2 is FQNEAQ (reference sequence). The CDR3 covers 13 residues. V shed 5 bases and J 5 bases; nucleotides not matched to a gene: 6. The CDR3 coding sequence is TGTGCCAGCAGCCCTCAGGGGGTTGACGAGCAGTACTTC. The encoded protein is CASSPQGVDEQYF.

The chain couples TRBV2 to TRBJ1-4, with unresolved D. With 1 base removed from V and 8 bases from J, the gap between germline ends came to 11 bases. The V gene's germline CDR1 is SNHLY and CDR2 FYNNEI. This CDR3 comprises 14 residues. The CDR3 spells CASSEDRRSEKLFF. CDR3 in DNA: TGTGCCAGCAGTGAAGACAGACGGTCCGAAAAACTGTTTTTT.

This clonotype occurred many times. The chain is built from TRBV11-2 and TRBJ2-5; 8 nucleotides align to TRBD2. Germline assignment: CDR1 SGHAT and CDR2 FQNNGV. With 0 bases clipped from V and 7 bases from J, the junction kept 7 bases outside the gene matches. The length of the CDR3 is 15 residues. The CDR3 DNA is TGTGCCAGCAGCTTAGAAGGGACTAGGGAAGGGACCCAGTACTTC. Its protein product is CASSLEGTREGTQYF.

This clonotype was picked up many times. The chain combines TRBV6-5 with TRBJ1-5; D might be TRBD1 (6 bases). Between the trimmed V and J ends, which lost 4 bases and 4 bases, there was a span of 20 bases. There are 17 residues in the CDR3. Germline V gene lookup returns CDR1 MNHEY and CDR2 SVGAGI. In nucleotides, the CDR3 is TGTGCCAGCAGTTCTAATAAAGGGGGGCAGGAAAATCAGCCCCAGCATTTT. It specifies CASSSNKGGQENQPQHF.

This clonotype was picked up many times. This rearrangement joins TRBV20-1 to TRBJ1-2; 9 bases align to TRBD1. CDR1 and CDR2 (germline): DFQATT, SNEGSKA (reference sequence). V gave up 0 bases and J gave up 2 bases; unmatched junction bases: 10. This CDR3 comprises 17 residues. CDR3 residues: CSARDLRGTGINYGYTF. The DNA of the CDR3 is TGCAGTGCTAGAGACCTCCGAGGGACAGGGATAAACTATGGCTACACCTTC.

Of note for this clonotype: With a much larger clone just one base away, this may be a read error. The gene calls are TRBV28 and TRBJ2-2; 9 bases are shared with TRBD2. J lost 0 bases, V lost 5 bases, and 10 bases had no gene match. CDR3 length: 18 amino acids. CDR1 is MDHEN, CDR2 SYDVKM, per germline. CDR3 DNA: TGTGCCAGCAGTCTCCCGCCGGGCGGGAGGGCGAACACCGGGGAGCTGTTTTTT. Protein: CASSLPPGGRANTGELFF.

This clonotype was detected a few times. The chain links TRBV30 to TRBJ1-6; D remains unclear. V gave up 7 bases and J gave up 9 bases, with 16 bases separating them. The CDR3 consists of 13 residues. The V gene's germline CDR1 is GTSNPN and CDR2 SVGIG (reference sequence). CDR3 in DNA: TGTGCCTCGGAGAATTCACCTCCTTCACCCCTCCACTTT. This sequence encodes CASENSPPSPLHF.

This clonotype was recorded a few times. This chain connects TRBV27 to TRBJ1-6; TRBD1 matches 9 bases. Germline CDR1 and CDR2: MNHEY and SMNVEV (reference sequence). V dropped 6 bases and J dropped 5; count of bases not matched to a gene: 5. This CDR3 contains 15 residues. The CDR3 reads CASRLGTGHNSPLHF. In DNA, the CDR3 is TGTGCCAGCAGACTAGGGACAGGGCATAATTCACCCCTCCACTTT.

The chain carries TRBV30 and TRBJ1-2; D remains unclear. V lost 5 bases and J 2 bases, leaving 12 bases between the germline ends. Germline CDR1 GTSNPN, CDR2 SVGIG (reference sequence). The CDR3 spans 13 residues. The DNA for the CDR3 is TGTGCCTGGTCTCTAGGCATCAACTATGGCTACACCTTC. Translating gives CAWSLGINYGYTF. The variable domain in full, with the rest retrieved from reference TRBV30 and TRBJ1-2, is SQTIHQWPATLVQPVGSPLSLECTVEGTSNPNLYWYRQAAGRGLQLLFYSVGIGQISSEVPQNLSASRPQDRQFILSSKKLLLSDSGFYLCAWSLGINYGYTFGSGTRLTVV.

This clonotype was seen repeatedly, ten times or more. This sequence joins TRBV5-1 and TRBJ2-6, with D hard to call. The germline V and J ends were trimmed by 3 bases and 3 bases, with 10 bases remaining between them. The CDR3 is 15 residues long. Germline V gene data show CDR1 as SGHRS and CDR2 as YFSETQ. This CDR3 is CASSWIGYGANVLTF. The CDR3 DNA sequence: TGCGCCAGCAGCTGGATAGGGTATGGGGCCAACGTCCTGACTTTC.

This clonotype was recorded at least ten times. The chain uses TRBV6-1 and TRBJ1-1, with a weak D call TRBD1 (5 bases). V lost 7 bases to trimming and J lost 0 bases, with 18 bases between them. This CDR3 spans 16 amino acids. The germline CDR1 and CDR2 sequences are MNHNS and SASEGT. The CDR3 DNA is TGTGCCAGCAAGTATGGGGGGTCGAGGGTGAACACTGAAGCTTTCTTT. Its translation is CASKYGGSRVNTEAFF.

The sample holds many counts of this clonotype. In DNA form, the CDR3 reads TGCAGTGCTAGGGGATATAACTCCTACGAGCAGTACTTC. Amino acid sequence: CSARGYNSYEQYF. The chain couples TRBV20-1 to TRBJ2-7; no firm D call. This CDR3 has 13 residues. CDR1 is DFQATT and CDR2 is SNEGSKA in the germline V gene (reference sequence). V was cut by 3 bases and J by 0 bases, with 9 bases left in between.

The chain has TRBV6-1 and TRBJ1-2; TRBD1 agrees at 7 bases. The CDR3 runs 13 residues. CDR1 is MNHNS, CDR2 SASEGT, per germline. J was trimmed by 4 bases and V by 9 bases; bases with no gene match: 8. The CDR3 DNA reads as TGTGCCAGTCTAACGGACAGGTTCTATGGCTACACCTTC. The encoded protein is CASLTDRFYGYTF.

This clonotype was detected once. V and J are TRBV15 and TRBJ2-2; tentatively, D is TRBD1 (5 bases). The CDR3 extends over 16 amino acids. Trimming cost V 9 bases and J 2 bases, with 19 bases left between them. The V gene's germline CDR1 is LNHNV and CDR2 YYDKDF (reference sequence). The CDR3: CATTQTDQINTGELFF. CDR3 DNA sequence: TGTGCCACTACTCAGACAGACCAAATTAACACCGGGGAGCTGTTTTTT.

This clonotype occurred many times. The genes are TRBV6-1 and TRBJ1-5; D perhaps matches TRBD1 (5 bases). The length of the CDR3 is 17 residues. Germline V lookup: CDR1 MNHNS, CDR2 SASEGT. V was shortened by 5 bases and J by 5 bases, with 22 bases between the two germline ends. The CDR3 sequence: CASSQSHRDGKYQPQHF. CDR3 DNA sequence: TGTGCCAGCAGTCAAAGCCACCGGGACGGGAAGTATCAGCCCCAGCATTTT.